This TCR beta chain was retrieved from a study of blood T cells in healthy people across ages. Study overall: Per every two T cells, about one barcoded beta molecule was captured by template switching.

Deletions cut 5 bases from V and 5 bases from J, with 9 bases between. Looked up from germline, CDR1 is MDHEN and CDR2 is SYDVKM. The CDR3 contains 12 residues. This clonotype was counted only a few times. A second PCR of roughly 6 to 12 cycles used a sample-barcoded 5' primer and a J-beta primer mix. One entry per CDR3 protein, called by TCRdb with MiXCR from the 5' RACE reads. Seen here are roughly 1.5 million distinct CDR3 sequences, approximately 43% observed once, and the top ten hold about 3.8%. The chain has TRBV28 and TRBJ1-2; D not resolved. The sample taken for sequencing was blood. The origin of this receptor is a woman aged 18-29 years in good health. The CDR3 bases are TGTGCCAGCAGTCCCCCATTATATGGCTACACCTTC. It encodes CASSPPLYGYTF.